This T cell receptor beta chain was recorded in a study of blood T cell repertoires in COVID-19. For the study at large: Spain, Italy and the United States supplied samples that represented acute and convalescent COVID-19.

The table lists this clone with a count of one. The repertoire was sequenced with immunoSEQ multiplex PCR; TCRdb's copy has only in-frame clones and lacks some. The table records over 200,000 clones, over 80% of them present only once. Participants were aged about 18 to 100 years, lived in under 25 US areas, and enrolled virtually. Exposed study participants had met a COVID-19 case within 2 weeks before entry. The sequencing sample was made of PBMCs or T cells enriched from blood (not recorded which). This receptor was taken from a woman younger than 45 who had been exposed to COVID-19.

The DNA for the CDR3 is TGCGCCAGCAGCCGGACAGGGGGAGTGACTGAAGCTTTCTTT. Translation: CASSRTGGVTEAFF. The rearrangement links TRBV4-1 to TRBJ1-1, with TRBD1 matching over 10 bases. This CDR3 is built from 14 residues. V lost 4 bases to trimming and J lost 5 bases; unmatched junction nucleotides: 4. Germline CDR1 reads MGHRA; CDR2 reads YSYEKL.